Following are 24 T cell receptor beta chains from one sample sequenced in a study of blood T cell repertoires in COVID-19. Sequenced by immunoSEQ multiplex PCR; TCRdb stores in-frame clones only, minus some. The sample includes about 40,000 clones, approximately 79% of them seen just once. The sample was peripheral blood. The receptors come from an elderly woman with acute or convalescent COVID-19.

This clone was counted at least ten times. The rearrangement uses TRBV19 and TRBJ1-5, with TRBD1 as a possible D gene (6 bases). CDR1 and CDR2 from the germline V gene are LNHDA and SQIVND (reference sequence). This CDR3 has 18 amino acids. Trimming cost V 5 bases and J 1 base, with 21 bases left between them. The CDR3 here is CASSRTTNRDTSNQPQHF. CDR3 nucleotides: TGTGCCAGTAGTCGAACCACGAACCGGGACACGAGCAATCAGCCCCAGCATTTT.

The chain carries TRBV3-1 (or the pseudogene TRBV3-2) and TRBJ2-3, with D perhaps matching TRBD2 (6 bases). The CDR3 covers 16 residues. Deletions cut 1 base from V and 0 bases from J, with 11 bases between. Germline V gene data show CDR1 as LGHDT and CDR2 as YNNKEL (reference sequence). For the CDR3, the DNA is TGTGCCAGCAGCCAAGCACCCACTAGCAGCACAGATACGCAGTATTTT. It encodes CASSQAPTSSTDTQYF.

V usage is TRBV6-4 and J usage is TRBJ2-1; the match to TRBD1 covers 10 bases. J gave up 9 bases and V 4 bases, and 6 bases lay outside the gene matches. Per the germline V gene, CDR1 is MRHNA and CDR2 is SNTAGT. The CDR3 loop spans 14 amino acids. The CDR3 coding sequence is TGTGCCAGCAGTGCGGGACAGGGGAGTGGTGAGCAGTTCTTC. Translation: CASSAGQGSGEQFF.

This chain uses TRBV2 with TRBJ1-2; a possible D gene is TRBD1 (5 bases). The CDR3 extends over 12 amino acids. V was shortened by 4 bases and J by 4 bases, with 7 bases between the two germline ends. Germline-derived CDR1 and CDR2 are SNHLY and FYNNEI. CDR3 sequence: CASSAGLYGYTF. For the CDR3, the DNA is TGTGCCAGCAGTGCAGGGCTCTATGGCTACACCTTC.

This clone appeared once. The CDR3 coding sequence is TGTGCCAGCAGTTTATCGACCGGGACAGGGTTCACAACTAATGAAAAACTGTTTTTT. This codes for CASSLSTGTGFTTNEKLFF. This chain connects TRBV27 to TRBJ1-4; 9 bases are shared with TRBD1. The V and J ends lost 0 bases and 0 bases, in that order; junction bases with no gene match: 8. Germline V gives CDR1 MNHEY, CDR2 SMNVEV (reference sequence). CDR3 length equals 19 residues.

The genes are TRBV27 and TRBJ1-6; TRBD1 aligns across 7 bases. Germline-derived CDR1 and CDR2 are MNHEY and SMNVEV (reference sequence). The CDR3 consists of 17 residues. The ends lost 5 bases at V and 0 bases at J; junction bases unmatched: 7. CDR3 sequence (DNA): TGTGCCAGCAGTCCACCTCAGGGGGGCTCCTATAATTCACCCCTCCACTTT. This encodes CASSPPQGGSYNSPLHF.

The chain joins TRBV19 to TRBJ2-6; TRBD1 is a possible D gene (6 bases). V lost 7 bases and J lost 2, with 9 bases in between. This CDR3 contains 14 residues. The germline CDR1 and CDR2 sequences are LNHDA and SQIVND (reference sequence). CDR3 sequence: CASNTGTGANVLTF. The CDR3 DNA follows: TGTGCCAGTAATACAGGGACTGGGGCCAACGTCCTGACTTTC.

The CDR3 region is CASSPREGLWTEAFF. The CDR3 DNA reads as TGTGCCAGCTCACCCCGGGAAGGGCTGTGGACTGAAGCTTTCTTT. The chain carries TRBV18 and TRBJ1-1; no reliable D call. V was cut by 3 bases and J by 5 bases, with 16 bases left in between. CDR1 and CDR2 from the germline V gene are KGHSH and LQKENI. The CDR3 length is 15 residues.

The V and J genes are TRBV29-1 and TRBJ2-1; maybe TRBD2 (5 bases). Trimming pared 6 bases from V and 2 bases from J, leaving 14 bases between. Germline V CDR1 and CDR2: SQVTM, ANQGSEA. The CDR3 is 14 residues long. As DNA, the CDR3 is TGCAGCGTGAGCGGCCGGGGAACCTACAATGAGCAGTTCTTC. The encoded protein is CSVSGRGTYNEQFF.

This chain connects TRBV30 to TRBJ1-5, with D maybe TRBD1 (5 bases). CDR3 size: 16 residues. The V gene lost 3 bases and the J gene lost 0 bases, with 15 bases spanning the gap. The germline CDR1 and CDR2 sequences are GTSNPN and SVGIG (reference sequence). CDR3 sequence (DNA): TGTGCCTGGAGCGCAGGGATTTTGGTTAGCAATCAGCCCCAGCATTTT. The encoded protein is CAWSAGILVSNQPQHF.

The chain recombines TRBV7-2 with TRBJ2-3; 8 positions agree with TRBD2. The V and J ends lost 1 base and 1 base, in that order; junction bases with no gene match: 4. Germline CDR1 is SGHTA and CDR2 is FQGNSA. This CDR3 has 16 residues. The CDR3 protein is CASSLEGTRGTDTQYF. CDR3 nucleotide sequence: TGTGCCAGCAGCTTAGAGGGGACTAGGGGCACAGATACGCAGTATTTT. The full variable domain, in which reference TRBV7-2 and TRBJ2-3 provide the parts outside the CDR3, is GAGVSQSPSNKVTEKGKDVELRCDPISGHTALYWYRQSLGQGLEFLIYFQGNSAPDKSGLPSDRFSAERTGGSVSTLTIQRTQQEDSAVYLCASSLEGTRGTDTQYFGPGTRLTVL.

The V and J genes are TRBV29-1 and TRBJ1-1, with 8 bases identical to TRBD1. V gave up 4 bases and J gave up 5 bases; unmatched junction bases: 9. Germline loops: CDR1 SQVTM, CDR2 ANQGSEA. The CDR3 has 14 amino acids. The CDR3 sequence: CSVGPGTGGTEAFF. In DNA form, the CDR3 reads TGCAGCGTTGGTCCTGGGACAGGAGGAACTGAAGCTTTCTTT.

This clone appeared a few times. The chain has TRBV5-1 and TRBJ2-5; TRBD2 aligns across 7 bases. The V gene's germline CDR1 is SGHRS and CDR2 YFSETQ. V dropped 3 bases and J dropped 0; count of bases not matched to a gene: 20. This CDR3 spans 20 amino acids. The DNA for the CDR3 is TGCGCCAGCAGCTACCCAGTCGGCAGGGATGGTAGCGGGTACCAAGAGACCCAGTACTTC. Translation gives CASSYPVGRDGSGYQETQYF. Filled out from reference TRBV5-1 and TRBJ2-5, the complete variable domain reads KAGVTQTPRYLIKTRGQQVTLSCSPISGHRSVSWYQQTPGQGLQFLFEYFSETQRNKGNFPGRFSGRQFSNSRSEMNVSTLELGDSALYLCASSYPVGRDGSGYQETQYFGPGTRLLVL.

This clone was detected a few times. This chain uses TRBV6-1 with TRBJ2-7, with 8 bases that match TRBD1. The CDR3 totals 16 residues. Germline V gene sequence: CDR1 MNHNS, CDR2 SASEGT. J gave up 2 bases and V 1 base, and 7 bases lay outside the gene matches. CDR3 in DNA: TGTGCCAGCAGTGAAGTGGGGACAGGTTACACCTACGAGCAGTACTTC. Protein sequence: CASSEVGTGYTYEQYF.

The CDR3 loop reads CASSRPGQGYNEQFF. The CDR3 DNA follows: TGCGCCAGCAGCCGCCCCGGACAGGGGTACAATGAGCAGTTCTTC. The rearrangement joins TRBV5-1 to TRBJ2-1; 9 bases fit TRBD1. V trimming: 4 bases; J trimming: 4 bases; junction bases outside the gene matches: 6. This CDR3 comprises 15 residues. The germline V gene has CDR1 SGHRS and CDR2 YFSETQ. The variable domain in full, with the rest retrieved from reference TRBV5-1 and TRBJ2-1, is KAGVTQTPRYLIKTRGQQVTLSCSPISGHRSVSWYQQTPGQGLQFLFEYFSETQRNKGNFPGRFSGRQFSNSRSEMNVSTLELGDSALYLCASSRPGQGYNEQFFGPGTRLTVL.

The chain couples TRBV6-5 to TRBJ1-5; 7 nucleotides line up with TRBD1. Germline-derived CDR1 and CDR2 are MNHEY and SVGAGI. V trimming: 6 bases; J trimming: 4 bases; junction bases outside the gene matches: 3. This CDR3 has 13 residues. CDR3 sequence (DNA): TGTGCCAGCAGACCGACAGGGAATCAGCCCCAGCATTTT. Translation: CASRPTGNQPQHF.

The rearrangement uses TRBV9 and TRBJ1-4, with 8 bases matching TRBD1. Germline CDR1 and CDR2: SGDLS and YYNGEE. The CDR3 spans 16 residues. Unmatched junction bases numbered 11, after V lost 2 bases and J lost 8 bases. The CDR3 reads CASSVSGTGLGEKLFF. Here the CDR3 DNA reads TGTGCCAGCAGCGTTTCCGGGACAGGACTTGGAGAAAAACTGTTTTTT.

This clone was seen only once. V is TRBV30 and J is TRBJ1-2, with TRBD1 identical over 12 bases. The CDR3 spans 16 residues. Germline V gene sequence: CDR1 GTSNPN, CDR2 SVGIG (reference sequence). V shed 2 bases, J shed 6 bases, and the junction held 10 bases outside the gene matches. The CDR3 region is CAWSTFPGQGANGYTF. The CDR3, as DNA: TGTGCCTGGAGTACCTTTCCGGGACAGGGGGCTAATGGCTACACCTTC.

This chain uses TRBV30 with TRBJ1-4; TRBD1 matches 9 bases. CDR3 size: 16 residues. V was clipped by 8 bases and J by 4 bases; unmatched bases: 14. Germline assignment: CDR1 GTSNPN and CDR2 SVGIG (reference sequence). CDR3 nucleotide sequence: TGTGCCGGAGGTCTCGCCGGGACAGGGCATAATGAAAAACTGTTTTTT. Translated: CAGGLAGTGHNEKLFF.

The chain uses TRBV18 and TRBJ1-1, with D uncertain. The CDR3 has 13 residues. Between the trimmed V and J ends, which lost 3 bases and 11 bases, there was a span of 16 bases. The germline CDR1 and CDR2 sequences are KGHSH and LQKENI. As DNA, the CDR3 is TGTGCCAGCTCACCGACGGGTTCCGATTCGGCTTTCTTT. It yields the protein CASSPTGSDSAFF.

The chain combines TRBV5-6 with TRBJ2-7, with 15 nucleotides matching TRBD2. Germline-derived CDR1 and CDR2 are SGHDT and YYEEEE. The CDR3 extends over 17 amino acids. V shed 4 bases and J 0 bases; nucleotides not matched to a gene: 5. In DNA, the CDR3 is TGTGCCAGCAGCGCTGGACTAGCGGGAGGGAGCTCCTACGAGCAGTACTTC. Amino acid sequence: CASSAGLAGGSSYEQYF.

CDR3 residues: CASSEPGHFYGYTF. DNA of the CDR3: TGCGCCAGCAGTGAACCGGGACATTTCTATGGCTACACCTTC. This chain joins TRBV10-2 and TRBJ1-2, with a possible D match to TRBD1 (6 bases). Between the trimmed V and J ends, which lost 3 bases and 4 bases, there was a span of 12 bases. Germline V CDR1 and CDR2: WSHSY, SAAADI. This CDR3 is built from 14 residues.

Sample share makes this clone medium-sized. The chain employs TRBV3-1 (or the pseudogene TRBV3-2) and TRBJ2-5, with D maybe TRBD1 (5 bases). V lost 9 bases, J lost 2 bases, and 13 bases lay in between. Germline-derived CDR1 and CDR2 are LGHDT and YNNKEL (reference sequence). CDR3 length: 13 residues. CDR3 DNA: TGTGCCAGTCTCAGGGATGCTCAAGAGACCCAGTACTTC. Translation gives CASLRDAQETQYF.

This clone was detected only a few times. The rearrangement links TRBV18 to TRBJ1-1; unclear D gene. Germline V gives CDR1 KGHSH, CDR2 LQKENI. The CDR3 is made up of 14 amino acids. The V and J ends lost 3 bases and 0 bases respectively, with 8 bases between them. CDR3 in DNA: TGTGCCAGCTCACCTGGCCAGATGAACACTGAAGCTTTCTTT. This gives the protein CASSPGQMNTEAFF.